A single TCR beta chain is shown here with its context. The antigen is undetermined. This CDR3 is 15 amino acids long. Trimming shortened V by 3 bases and J by 4 bases, and 13 bases separated the two germline ends. This entry comes from a study of T-cell reconstitution after alpha-beta-depleted transplantation in children. Unique molecular identifiers featured in how the TCRbeta library was prepared. TCRdb independently ran MiXCR on the PCR reads; one entry per CDR3 protein. The sample consists of some 840,000 distinct CDR3 sequences, less than 20% of them appearing once. Study-level results: At day 60, the high TCRbeta diversity found in some patients originated from recipient T cells and thymic progenitors that had survived. Several hundred expanded graft clones reportedly were the source of alpha-beta T cells about two months after transplant. A year post-transplant, T-cell counts and diversity derived mostly from newly produced T cells.

Sequencing used PBMCs, mostly from graft donor cells, obtained 360 days after TCRalphabeta/CD19-depleted stem cell transplant. This chain connects TRBV12-3 or TRBV12-4 to TRBJ1-3; D might be TRBD1 (5 bases). The sequence came from a male patient aged 5 to 17 who had a stem cell transplant for acute lymphoblastic leukemia, so the T cells may come from the graft donor. CDR3 sequence: CASSFRGSPGNTIYF. The DNA of the CDR3 is TGTGCCAGCAGTTTCCGGGGGTCGCCCGGAAACACCATATATTTT.